The text below deals with one TCR beta chain. These data are taken from a study of chemoradiotherapy in HPV16-positive cancers. The method was immunoSEQ multiplex PCR; TCRdb's version includes in-frame clones alone and lacks a portion of them. The sample has some 24,000 clones; 94% are singletons. This receptor was taken from a human donor with HPV-associated anogenital cancer. The sample here was taken from a patient who underwent chemoradiotherapy.

The CDR3 nucleotides read TGTGCCAGTATGATCACAGCCGCGAACACCGGGGAGCTGTTTTTT. Translation: CASMITAANTGELFF. The rearrangement uses TRBV19 and TRBJ2-2; D unresolved. CDR3 length equals 15 residues. The germline CDR1 and CDR2 sequences are LNHDA and SQIVND (reference sequence). Trimming left V 7 bases short and J 0 bases short, with 12 bases between.